A selection of T cell receptor beta chains follows, all from one sample in a study of CD4 T cells in relation to SARS-CoV-2 and coronaviruses. This table comes from immunoSEQ multiplex PCR, and its TCRdb copy is limited to in-frame clones, with some not included. In the table there are about 60,000 clones, just over 90% of which are singletons. Sequenced sample: naive CD4+ T cells from PBMCs. All receptors come from an adult with COVID-19. Both conserved end residues are part of each CDR3. D genes are given only for firm matches. Size tells how often a clone was seen (once, few, many) or the class of an expanded clone, and some rows leave it out.

TRBJ2-5	.	TRBV5-1	.	CASSFGAAQETQYF	TGCGCCAGCAGCTTTGGAGCGGCCCAAGAGACCCAGTACTTC
TRBJ2-3	.	TRBV25-1	TRBD2	CASSDSTGTSGRTDTQYF	TGTGCCAGCAGTGACTCCACAGGGACTAGCGGAAGGACAGATACGCAGTATTTT
TRBJ2-7	.	TRBV7-3	TRBD2	CASSLGTSGTYEQYF	TGTGCCAGCAGCTTGGGGACTAGCGGAACCTACGAGCAGTACTTC
TRBJ2-3	once	TRBV10-3	TRBD2	CAISEITSGRYTDTQYF	TGTGCCATCAGTGAGATAACTAGCGGGAGGTACACAGATACGCAGTATTTT
TRBJ1-1	once	TRBV7-9	.	CASSLDQTSEAFF	TGTGCCAGCAGCTTAGATCAGACAAGTGAAGCTTTCTTT
TRBJ2-3	.	TRBV11-1	.	CASGLDGDTQYF	TGTGCCAGCGGGTTAGACGGGGATACGCAGTATTTT
TRBJ1-1	.	TRBV7-9	TRBD1	CASCRLQGAHEITEAFF	TGTGCCAGCTGCCGATTACAGGGGGCGCATGAAATAACTGAAGCTTTCTTT
TRBJ2-3	.	TRBV5-4	.	CASSLGGLVLTDTQYF	TGTGCCAGCAGCTTGGGGGGTCTAGTCCTAACAGATACGCAGTATTTT
TRBJ2-3	.	TRBV4-2	TRBD2	CASSQSKRGHTDTQYF	TGTGCCAGCAGCCAATCTAAGCGGGGTCATACAGATACGCAGTATTTT
TRBJ2-4	few	TRBV10-3	.	CAISSEEGNIQYF	TGTGCCATCAGTAGCGAAGAGGGGAACATTCAGTACTTC
TRBJ2-1	.	TRBV5-1	TRBD2	CASSLGTSGSDEQFF	TGCGCCAGCAGCTTGGGGACTAGCGGGAGTGATGAGCAGTTCTTC
TRBJ2-5	.	TRBV3-1/TRBV3-2	.	CASIKWGRGAQVETQYF	TGTGCCAGCATCAAGTGGGGGAGGGGGGCTCAGGTGGAGACCCAGTACTTC
TRBJ2-7	.	TRBV5-3	.	CARSLEVGGRQYEQYF	TGTGCCAGAAGCTTGGAAGTGGGGGGCAGACAATACGAGCAGTACTTC
TRBJ2-3	.	TRBV5-1	TRBD1	CASSLLAGGASDTQYF	TGCGCCAGCAGCTTGTTAGCAGGGGGCGCTTCAGATACGCAGTATTTT
TRBJ2-1	.	TRBV5-1	TRBD2	CASSPLAGGRTEQFF	TGCGCCAGCAGCCCGTTAGCGGGAGGAAGGACTGAGCAGTTCTTC
TRBJ2-7	.	TRBV7-3	.	CASSSRTLGSYEQYF	TGTGCCAGCAGCTCCCGGACTCTCGGCTCCTACGAGCAGTACTTC
TRBJ1-6	.	TRBV19	TRBD1	CASRNRGAPNSPLHF	TGTGCCAGTAGAAACAGGGGTGCGCCTAATTCACCCCTCCACTTT
TRBJ2-5	.	TRBV12-3/TRBV12-4	.	CASSRSGQETQYF	TGTGCCAGCAGCCGTTCTGGGCAAGAGACCCAGTACTTC
TRBJ2-7	.	TRBV28	TRBD1	CASRDRGLRGEQYF	TGTGCCAGCAGGGACAGGGGGCTCAGGGGGGAGCAGTACTTC
TRBJ2-1	.	TRBV9	.	CASSSIRDSLQWEQFF	TGTGCCAGCAGCTCGATCCGGGACTCATTACAATGGGAGCAGTTCTTC
TRBJ2-2	.	TRBV5-1	.	CASSLGDFTGELFF	TGCGCCAGCAGCTTGGGGGATTTCACCGGGGAGCTGTTTTTT
TRBJ1-2	.	TRBV7-9	.	CAGSLDQRFGYGYTF	TGTGCCGGCAGCTTAGATCAGCGATTCGGCTATGGCTACACCTTC
TRBJ1-5	.	TRBV3-1/TRBV3-2	.	CASSQEGSSNQPQHF	TGTGCCAGCAGCCAAGAAGGGAGCAGCAATCAGCCCCAGCATTTT
TRBJ2-1	once	TRBV10-3	.	CAISGLLEGHEQFF	TGTGCCATCAGTGGGTTGCTCGAGGGACATGAGCAGTTCTTC
TRBJ2-3	once	TRBV11-2	TRBD2	CASSLGGRITDTQYF	TGTGCCAGCAGCTTAGGCGGGAGGATCACAGATACGCAGTATTTT
TRBJ2-7	once	TRBV24-1	.	CATSDLQGVESYEQYF	TGTGCCACCAGTGATTTGCAGGGAGTAGAATCCTACGAGCAGTACTTC
TRBJ2-5	.	TRBV19	TRBD1	CASSISQGRETQYF	TGTGCCAGTAGTATCTCACAGGGGCGGGAGACCCAGTACTTC
TRBJ2-3	.	TRBV28	TRBD2	CASTPRRRAGRPPDTQYF	TGTGCCAGCACCCCCCGCCGGCGCGCCGGGAGGCCCCCAGATACGCAGTATTTT
TRBJ2-3	.	TRBV5-1	.	CASSLDALPTSTDTQYF	TGCGCCAGCAGCTTGGATGCCCTGCCCACTAGCACAGATACGCAGTATTTT
TRBJ2-2	once	TRBV5-1	.	CASSVQPVPDTGELFF	TGCGCCAGCAGCGTTCAACCGGTCCCCGACACCGGGGAGCTGTTTTTT
TRBJ2-5	.	TRBV7-9	TRBD1	CASSSRTGQETQYF	TGTGCCAGCAGCTCAAGGACAGGACAAGAGACCCAGTACTTC
TRBJ2-3	.	TRBV19	.	CASSIMTGRTDTQYF	TGTGCCAGTAGTATTATGACAGGCCGCACAGATACGCAGTATTTT
TRBJ2-7	few	TRBV5-1	.	CASSGGTSYEQYF	TGCGCCAGCAGCGGGGGGACTTCATACGAGCAGTACTTC
TRBJ1-5	.	TRBV6-5	.	CASSSTGSNQPQHF	TGTGCCAGCAGCAGCACAGGGAGTAATCAGCCCCAGCATTTT
TRBJ1-2	few	TRBV10-1	.	CASRTPVGYTF	TGCGCCAGCAGGACGCCCGTTGGCTACACCTTC
TRBJ2-1	.	TRBV5-1	.	CASSFSSPAGLQRAEQFF	TGCGCCAGCAGCTTCTCCTCCCCCGCGGGACTCCAACGTGCGGAGCAGTTCTTC
TRBJ2-3	.	TRBV28	.	CASSLSARVTQYF	TGTGCCAGCAGTTTATCGGCGAGGGTTACGCAGTATTTT
TRBJ2-5	.	TRBV28	TRBD2	CASSFLSSGTQETQYF	TGTGCCAGCAGTTTCCTCTCTAGCGGAACACAAGAGACCCAGTACTTC
TRBJ2-2	.	TRBV5-1	.	CASSQLGGSAGELFF	TGCGCCAGCAGCCAACTGGGGGGTTCGGCCGGGGAGCTGTTTTTT
TRBJ2-1	.	TRBV7-9	TRBD2	CASSILAGVSNEQFF	TGTGCCAGCAGCATACTAGCGGGAGTCTCCAATGAGCAGTTCTTC
TRBJ2-7	.	TRBV11-2	.	CASSLDPRDNYEQYF	TGTGCCAGCAGCTTAGATCCGAGGGACAACTACGAGCAGTACTTC
TRBJ2-1	.	TRBV6-2/TRBV6-3	.	CASSLQGIPYNEQFF	TGTGCCAGCAGCCTACAGGGAATCCCCTACAATGAGCAGTTCTTC
TRBJ2-1	.	TRBV7-6	TRBD2	CASSGSGRHGRNEQFF	TGTGCCAGCAGCGGTAGCGGGAGGCATGGCAGGAATGAGCAGTTCTTC
TRBJ2-1	.	TRBV3-1/TRBV3-2	.	CASRDSYNEQFF	TGTGCCAGCAGGGACAGTTACAATGAGCAGTTCTTC
TRBJ1-1	.	TRBV6-4	.	CATRETVNTEAFF	TGTGCCACCAGGGAGACAGTTAACACTGAAGCTTTCTTT